The source of this TCR beta chain is a study of blood T cells in healthy people across ages. On the study more broadly: Researchers report that template switching captured about one barcoded beta molecule per two T cells.

General study points: Among T cells, TCR beta diversity per million cells dropped roughly linearly as age rose.

The CDR3 is 13 residues long. Trimming removed 3 bases at V and 2 bases at J, with 5 bases between. Germline V lookup: CDR1 DFQATT, CDR2 SNEGSKA (reference sequence). Extracted total RNA amounted to at least 6 micrograms for each sample. Using a J-beta primer mix together with a sample-barcoded 5' primer, a second PCR was run for roughly 7 to 12 cycles. TCRdb analysed the 5' RACE reads with MiXCR anew, one entry per CDR3 protein. The sample contains 1.5 million to 1.9 million distinct CDR3 sequences, 40% to 45% of which appear only once. This clonotype has more than one count but fewer than ten. Its specificity is unknown.

The sample consisted of blood. V gene TRBV20-1 combines with J gene TRBJ1-6; no clear D gene. This clonotype originated in a young woman in good health. In DNA form, the CDR3 reads TGCAGTGCTAGGGACCCCTATAATTCACCCCTCCACTTT. Protein sequence: CSARDPYNSPLHF.